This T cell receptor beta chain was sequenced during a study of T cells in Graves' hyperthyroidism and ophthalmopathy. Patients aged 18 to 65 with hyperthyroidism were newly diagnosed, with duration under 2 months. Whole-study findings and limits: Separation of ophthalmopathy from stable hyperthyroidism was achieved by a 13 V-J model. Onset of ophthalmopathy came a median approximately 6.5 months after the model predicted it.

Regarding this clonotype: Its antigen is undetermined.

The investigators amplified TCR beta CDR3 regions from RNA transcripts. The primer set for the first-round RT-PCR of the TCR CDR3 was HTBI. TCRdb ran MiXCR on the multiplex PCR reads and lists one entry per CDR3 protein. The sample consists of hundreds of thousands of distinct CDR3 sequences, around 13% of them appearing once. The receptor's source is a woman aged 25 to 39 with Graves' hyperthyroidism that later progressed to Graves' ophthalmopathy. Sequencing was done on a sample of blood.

CDR3 coding DNA: TGTGCCAGCAAATGGGCCCTGAATCCCTTCTATAATTCACCCCTCCACTTT. Encoded protein: CASKWALNPFYNSPLHF. This chain uses TRBV28 with TRBJ1-6; D not resolved. Per germline, CDR1 MDHEN and CDR2 SYDVKM. Between the trimmed V and J ends, which lost 7 bases and 3 bases, there was a span of 19 bases. There are 17 residues in the CDR3.